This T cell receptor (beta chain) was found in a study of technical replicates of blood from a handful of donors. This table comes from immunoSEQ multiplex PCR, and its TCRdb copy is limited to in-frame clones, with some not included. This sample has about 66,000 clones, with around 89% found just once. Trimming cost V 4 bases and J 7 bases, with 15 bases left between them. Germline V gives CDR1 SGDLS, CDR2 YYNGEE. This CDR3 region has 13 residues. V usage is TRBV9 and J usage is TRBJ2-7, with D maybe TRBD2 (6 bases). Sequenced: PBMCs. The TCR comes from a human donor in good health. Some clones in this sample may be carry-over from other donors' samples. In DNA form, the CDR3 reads TGTGCCAGCAGCCTAGCCCCGGAGGGGGAGCAGTACTTC. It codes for CASSLAPEGEQYF. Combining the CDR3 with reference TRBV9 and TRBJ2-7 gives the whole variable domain DSGVTQTPKHLITATGQRVTLRCSPRSGDLSVYWYQQSLDQGLQFLIQYYNGEERAKGNILERFSAQQFPDLHSELNLSSLELGDSALYFCASSLAPEGEQYFGPGTRLTVT.